This T cell receptor (beta chain) came from a study of post-analysis software for immune sequencing data. Study-wide results and limits: Patients used several TRBV segments, including TRBV5-6, TRBV5-1 and TRBV20-1, more often than controls.

V lost 6 bases to trimming and J lost 3 bases, with 12 bases between them. Germline V gives CDR1 MDHEN, CDR2 SYDVKM. The CDR3 totals 13 residues. A word on this clonotype: Its specificity is unknown.

Built from TCR beta cDNA, the libraries had unique molecular identifiers in them. MiXCR was run by TCRdb on the PCR reads, yielding one entry per CDR3 protein. The table records hundreds of thousands of distinct CDR3 sequences, 40% to 55% of them present only once. Sequenced input: blood. This chain uses TRBV28 with TRBJ2-7; D might be TRBD2 (5 bases). The TCR originated in a girl aged 10-17 years with multiple sclerosis. CDR3 region: CASRGPDYYEQYF. In nucleotides, the CDR3 is TGTGCCAGCAGGGGTCCAGACTACTACGAGCAGTACTTC. The full variable domain, with the rest looked up from reference TRBV28 and TRBJ2-7, is DVKVTQSSRYLVKRTGEKVFLECVQDMDHENMFWYRQDPGLGLRLIYFSYDVKMKEKGDIPEGYSVSREKKERFSLILESASTNQTSMYLCASRGPDYYEQYFGPGTRLTVT.